A single TCR beta chain is shown here with its context. Its antigen target is currently unknown. Per-base qualities were not stored, and no clone one base away is much larger. Instrument on record: Illumina NovaSeq 6000. Using 5'RACE with constant-segment primers, TCRalpha and TCRbeta cDNA libraries were constructed, with sample barcodes and unique molecular identifiers added in the process. RNA was extracted from every sample with Trizol reagent. The libraries were amplified in two PCR steps, and the second step added a second sample barcode and Illumina TruSeq adapters. Libraries were sequenced on an Illumina NovaSeq with 2 x 150 bp paired-end reads. The paper's processing steps were these. With migec v1.2.7, reads were demultiplexed and then collapsed into UMI-guided consensus sequences. With mixcr v2.1.11, UMI consensuses were aligned to TRA and TRB V and J templates and assembled into clonotypes. A clonotype was counted as expanded or contracted only when both edgeR and NoisET called the clonotype significant, with the noise models trained on biological replicates. For edgeR calls, a false discovery rate-adjusted p below 0.01 and a log2 fold-change threshold of 1 were applied. As an exploratory analysis of dynamics, PCA with hierarchical clustering was applied to max-normalized trajectories of the 1000 most abundant clonotypes. Separately sequenced CD4+ and CD8+ repertoires were used to assign a CD4 or CD8 phenotype to each responding clone. The public reads were reanalyzed by TCRdb: fastp trimming at Q25, MiXCR alignment, in-frame beta chains only. When rows share a CDR3 protein, they turn into one entry using the most common DNA and genes. The V and J calls follow TCRdb's processing rather than the paper's. Within this sample are roughly 610,000 distinct CDR3 sequences, with roughly 17% of them counted one time only. The ten largest account for around 7.8% of the sample.

The CDR3, cysteine through phenylalanine, is 14 amino acids long. The sequence is cut down to CDR3 DNA, 42 bases in frame from base 1. The V end gives up 0 bases and the J end 5 bases, leaving 4 bases in the junction not matched to a gene. CDR1 and CDR2, per the germline V gene, are SGHRS and YFSETQ. The data were obtained in a study of T-cell memory formation after mild COVID-19 (dated by TCRdb to the early 2020s). Background for the entire study: Most TCR sequence clusters were specific to one of the two donors. In two donors, T-cell clones that expanded and contracted after mild COVID-19 were tracked by sequencing TCRalpha and TCRbeta repertoires over time. The cohort comprised two young, previously healthy adult volunteers, one female and one male.

Ficoll-Paque density gradient centrifugation was the method used to isolate PBMCs. Findings and caveats that apply to the study as a whole: Only a couple of mild cases were covered in the study, and larger cohorts including severe cases with pre-infection samples were considered necessary. Clones contracting from day 15 to 85 had balanced CD4/CD8 phenotypes, while a second wave expanding from day 15 to 37 was biased towards CD4+. Contracting CD4+ clones were found mainly in CM and EM memory subsets, while CD8+ clones were enriched in EMRA. Some responding clones were detected in pre-infection memory, which suggested that pre-existing cross-reactive memory T cells had joined the SARS-CoV-2 response. Whether the second-wave clones peaking on day 37 were SARS-CoV-2 specific was not confirmed.

The clonotype originates from an adult woman who had mild COVID-19 (a few samples of this study predate the infection). The sample titles of this study are shuffled in the database, so cell type and time point are left out; the donor was told from shared clones. The chain is encoded by TRBV5-1 joined to TRBJ2-5, and 7 junctional nucleotides match TRBD2. Sequenced sample: PBMCs or a T cell subset sorted from them (not recorded which). The sequenced DNA: TGCGCCAGCAGCTTGGACGGGGGGAAGGAGACCCAGTACTTC. It translates to CASSLDGGKETQYF.